This T cell receptor (beta chain) comes out of a study of spatial heterogeneity in lung cancer. TCRdb reprocessed the 5' RACE reads with MiXCR, giving one entry per CDR3 protein. The table lists more than 60,000 distinct CDR3 sequences, 7.5% to 9.5% of them singletons. This clonotype has a handful of counts. No antigen is known for it. Regarding the study as a whole: There were more appearances of ubiquitous expanded tumor TCRs in blood at resection than at follow-up.

Time point described: sample taken at primary tumor resection. The donors, 60 to 80 patients with untreated early-stage non-small cell lung cancer, provided the samples. The sequenced material consisted of unsorted whole RNA from tumor, nontumor lung or frozen PBMC. The CDR3 spans 15 residues. J gave up 9 bases and V 2 bases, and 5 bases lay outside the gene matches. CDR1 and CDR2 from the germline V gene are SGHDN and FVKESK. The clonotype originates from a male donor with early-stage non-small cell lung cancer. The chain employs TRBV14 and TRBJ1-6, with TRBD1 matching 9 bases. This material consisted of PBMCs, taken at surgery. CDR3 region: CASSQSRTGASPLHF. The DNA for the CDR3 is TGTGCCAGCAGCCAAAGTCGGACAGGGGCTTCACCCCTCCACTTT.